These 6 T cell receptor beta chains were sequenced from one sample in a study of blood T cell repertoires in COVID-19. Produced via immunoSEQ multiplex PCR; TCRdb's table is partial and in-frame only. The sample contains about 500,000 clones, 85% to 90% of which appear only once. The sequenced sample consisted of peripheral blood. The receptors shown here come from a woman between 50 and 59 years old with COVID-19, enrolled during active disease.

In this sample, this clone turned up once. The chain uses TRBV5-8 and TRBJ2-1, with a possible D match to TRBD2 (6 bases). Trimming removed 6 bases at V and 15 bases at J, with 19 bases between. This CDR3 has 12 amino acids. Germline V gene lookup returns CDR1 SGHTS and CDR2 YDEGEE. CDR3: CASIQRLARGFF. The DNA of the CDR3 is TGTGCCAGCATCCAAAGGTTAGCGCGGGGGTTCTTC. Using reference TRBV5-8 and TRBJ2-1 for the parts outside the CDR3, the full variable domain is EAGVTQSPTHLIKTRGQQATLRCSPISGHTSVYWYQQALGLGLQFLLWYDEGEERNRGNFPPRFSGRQFPNYSSELNVNALELEDSALYLCASIQRLARGFFGPGTRLTVL.

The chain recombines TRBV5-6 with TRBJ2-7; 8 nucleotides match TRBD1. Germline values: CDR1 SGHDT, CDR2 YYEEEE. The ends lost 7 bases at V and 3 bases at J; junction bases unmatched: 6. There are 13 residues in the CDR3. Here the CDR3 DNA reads TGTGCCAGCGGGGGGACAGGCCGCTACGAGCAGTACTTC. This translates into CASGGTGRYEQYF.

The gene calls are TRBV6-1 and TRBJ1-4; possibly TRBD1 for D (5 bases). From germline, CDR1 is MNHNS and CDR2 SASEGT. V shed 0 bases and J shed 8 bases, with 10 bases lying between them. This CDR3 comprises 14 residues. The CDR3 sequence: CASSEAQAGEKLFF. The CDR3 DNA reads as TGTGCCAGCAGTGAAGCGCAGGCAGGGGAAAAACTGTTTTTT.

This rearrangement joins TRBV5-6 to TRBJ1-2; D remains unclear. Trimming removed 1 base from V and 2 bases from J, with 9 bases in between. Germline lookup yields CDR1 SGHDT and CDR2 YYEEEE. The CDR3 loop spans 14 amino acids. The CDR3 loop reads CASSLPVPNYGYTF. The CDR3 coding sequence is TGTGCCAGCAGCTTGCCAGTTCCGAACTATGGCTACACCTTC.

CDR3 in DNA: TGTGCCAGCAGCGGACGGGGACAGGGGGCTTTCTTT. It encodes CASSGRGQGAFF. The chain employs TRBV9 and TRBJ1-1; 10 nucleotides agree with TRBD1. CDR3 size: 12 residues. J gave up 11 bases and V 3 bases, and 4 bases lay outside the gene matches. CDR1 is SGDLS and CDR2 is YYNGEE in the germline V gene.

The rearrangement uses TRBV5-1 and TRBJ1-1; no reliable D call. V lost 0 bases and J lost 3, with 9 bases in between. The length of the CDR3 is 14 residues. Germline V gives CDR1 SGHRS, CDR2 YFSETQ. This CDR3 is CASSLEAGDTEAFF. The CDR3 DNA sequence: TGCGCCAGCAGCTTGGAAGCAGGTGACACTGAAGCTTTCTTT.